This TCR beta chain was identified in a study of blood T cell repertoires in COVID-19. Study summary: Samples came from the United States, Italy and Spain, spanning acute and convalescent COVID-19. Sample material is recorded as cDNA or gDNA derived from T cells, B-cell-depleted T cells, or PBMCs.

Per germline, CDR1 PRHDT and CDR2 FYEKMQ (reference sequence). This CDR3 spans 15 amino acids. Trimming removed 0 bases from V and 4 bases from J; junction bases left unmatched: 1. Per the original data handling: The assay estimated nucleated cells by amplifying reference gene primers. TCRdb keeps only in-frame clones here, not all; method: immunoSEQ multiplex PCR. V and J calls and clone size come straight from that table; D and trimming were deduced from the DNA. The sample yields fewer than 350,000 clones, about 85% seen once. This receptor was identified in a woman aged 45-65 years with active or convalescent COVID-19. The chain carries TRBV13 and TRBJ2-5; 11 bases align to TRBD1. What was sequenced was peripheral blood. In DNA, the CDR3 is TGTGCCAGCAGCTTAGGGGGACAGGGGGGAGAGACCCAGTACTTC. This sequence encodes CASSLGGQGGETQYF. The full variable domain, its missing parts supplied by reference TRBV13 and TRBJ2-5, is AAGVIQSPRHLIKEKRETATLKCYPIPRHDTVYWYQQGPGQDPQFLISFYEKMQSDKGSIPDRFSAQQFSDYHSELNMSSLELGDSALYFCASSLGGQGGETQYFGPGTRLLVL.